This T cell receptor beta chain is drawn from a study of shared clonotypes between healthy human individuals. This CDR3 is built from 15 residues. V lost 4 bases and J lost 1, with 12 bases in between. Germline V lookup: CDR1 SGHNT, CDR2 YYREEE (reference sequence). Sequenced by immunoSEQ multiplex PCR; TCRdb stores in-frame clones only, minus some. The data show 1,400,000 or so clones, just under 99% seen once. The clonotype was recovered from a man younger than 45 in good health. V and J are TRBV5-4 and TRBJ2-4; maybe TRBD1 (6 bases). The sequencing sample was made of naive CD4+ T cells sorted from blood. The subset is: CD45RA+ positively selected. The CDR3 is CASSPAQGAKNIQYF. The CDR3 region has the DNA TGTGCCAGCAGCCCGGCTCAGGGGGCCAAAAACATTCAGTACTTC.